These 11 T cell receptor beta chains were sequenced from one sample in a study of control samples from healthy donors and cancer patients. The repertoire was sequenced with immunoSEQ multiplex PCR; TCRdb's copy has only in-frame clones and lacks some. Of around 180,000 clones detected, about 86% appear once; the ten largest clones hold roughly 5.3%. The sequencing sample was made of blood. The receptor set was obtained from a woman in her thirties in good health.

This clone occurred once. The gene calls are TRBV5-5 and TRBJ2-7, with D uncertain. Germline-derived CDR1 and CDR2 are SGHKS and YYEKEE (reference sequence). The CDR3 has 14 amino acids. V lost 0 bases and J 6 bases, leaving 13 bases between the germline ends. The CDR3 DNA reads TGTGCCAGCAGCTTGGTAGTATTGGGCGGCGAGCAGTACTTC. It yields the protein CASSLVVLGGEQYF.

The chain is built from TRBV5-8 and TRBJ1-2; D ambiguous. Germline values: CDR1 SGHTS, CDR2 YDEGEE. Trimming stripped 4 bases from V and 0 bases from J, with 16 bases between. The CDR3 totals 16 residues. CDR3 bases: TGTGCCAGCAGCCAACGGGGTAGACTAACTAACTATGGCTACACCTTC. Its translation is CASSQRGRLTNYGYTF.

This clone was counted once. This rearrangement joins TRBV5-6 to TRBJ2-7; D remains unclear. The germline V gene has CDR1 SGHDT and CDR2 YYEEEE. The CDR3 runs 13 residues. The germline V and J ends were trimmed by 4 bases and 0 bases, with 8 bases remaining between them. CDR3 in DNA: TGTGCCAGCAGCCCGAGCAGCTCCTACGAGCAGTACTTC. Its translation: CASSPSSSYEQYF.

The CDR3 protein is CASSVKYRAYGDTIYF. The DNA of the CDR3 is TGTGCCAGCAGCGTGAAATACAGGGCTTACGGTGACACCATATATTTT. This chain links TRBV7-9 with TRBJ1-3; D possibly corresponds to TRBD1 (6 bases). This CDR3 has 16 residues. Germline CDR1 reads SEHNR; CDR2 reads FQNEAQ (reference sequence). Trimming took 5 bases from V and 8 from J, leaving 22 bases between them. The entire variable domain, with the rest obtained from reference TRBV7-9 and TRBJ1-3, is as follows: DTGVSQNPRHKITKRGQNVTFRCDPISEHNRLYWYRQTLGQGPEFLTYFQNEAQLEKSRLLSDRFSAERPKGSFSTLEIQRTEQGDSAMYLCASSVKYRAYGDTIYFGEGSWLTVV.

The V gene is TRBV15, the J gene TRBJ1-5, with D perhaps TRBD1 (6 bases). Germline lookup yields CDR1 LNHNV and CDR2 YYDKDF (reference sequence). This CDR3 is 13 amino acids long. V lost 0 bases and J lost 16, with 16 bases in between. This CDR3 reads CATSRDFQGHIHF. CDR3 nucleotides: TGTGCCACCAGCAGAGATTTCCAGGGACATATTCATTTT.

CDR3 in amino acids: CASSLGRGSYEQYF. The CDR3 DNA reads TGTGCCAGCAGCCTTGGAAGGGGCTCCTACGAGCAGTACTTC. The chain couples TRBV7-2 to TRBJ2-7, with D perhaps TRBD1 (5 bases). The CDR3 is 14 residues long. Trimming pared 5 bases from V and 0 bases from J, leaving 11 bases between. The V gene's germline CDR1 is SGHTA and CDR2 FQGNSA.

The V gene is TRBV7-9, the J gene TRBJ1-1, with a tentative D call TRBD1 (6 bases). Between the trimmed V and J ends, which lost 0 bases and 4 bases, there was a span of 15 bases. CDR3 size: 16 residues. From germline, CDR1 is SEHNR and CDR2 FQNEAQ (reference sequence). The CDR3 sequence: CASSLAVGGAGTEAFF. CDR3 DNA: TGTGCCAGCAGCTTAGCGGTAGGGGGGGCAGGCACTGAAGCTTTCTTT.

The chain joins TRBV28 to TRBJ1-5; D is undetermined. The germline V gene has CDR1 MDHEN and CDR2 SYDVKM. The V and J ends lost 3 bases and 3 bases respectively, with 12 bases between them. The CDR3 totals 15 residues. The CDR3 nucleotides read TGTGCCAGCAGTTTGATCGATAGACTCAATCAGCCCCAGCATTTT. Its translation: CASSLIDRLNQPQHF.

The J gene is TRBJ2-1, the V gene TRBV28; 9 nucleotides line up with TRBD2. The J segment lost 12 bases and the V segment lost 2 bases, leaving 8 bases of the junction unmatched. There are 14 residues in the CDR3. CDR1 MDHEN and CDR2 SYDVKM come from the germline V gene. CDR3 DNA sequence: TGTGCCAGCAGTTTAAGGATAGCGGGGGCGGGGCAGTTCTTC. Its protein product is CASSLRIAGAGQFF.

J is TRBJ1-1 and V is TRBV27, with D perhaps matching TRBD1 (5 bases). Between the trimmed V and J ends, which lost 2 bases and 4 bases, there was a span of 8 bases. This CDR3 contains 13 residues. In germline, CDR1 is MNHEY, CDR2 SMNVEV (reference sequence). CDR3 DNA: TGTGCCAGCAGTTTAGGGGGGTTCACTGAAGCTTTCTTT. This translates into CASSLGGFTEAFF.

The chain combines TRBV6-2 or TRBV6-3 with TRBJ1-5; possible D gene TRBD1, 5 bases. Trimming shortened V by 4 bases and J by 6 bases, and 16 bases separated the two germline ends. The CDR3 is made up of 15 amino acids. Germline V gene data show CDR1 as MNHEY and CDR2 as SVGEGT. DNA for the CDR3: TGTGCCAGCAGTTTTGATCAGGGAGGAGGTCAGCCCCAGCATTTT. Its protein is CASSFDQGGGQPQHF.